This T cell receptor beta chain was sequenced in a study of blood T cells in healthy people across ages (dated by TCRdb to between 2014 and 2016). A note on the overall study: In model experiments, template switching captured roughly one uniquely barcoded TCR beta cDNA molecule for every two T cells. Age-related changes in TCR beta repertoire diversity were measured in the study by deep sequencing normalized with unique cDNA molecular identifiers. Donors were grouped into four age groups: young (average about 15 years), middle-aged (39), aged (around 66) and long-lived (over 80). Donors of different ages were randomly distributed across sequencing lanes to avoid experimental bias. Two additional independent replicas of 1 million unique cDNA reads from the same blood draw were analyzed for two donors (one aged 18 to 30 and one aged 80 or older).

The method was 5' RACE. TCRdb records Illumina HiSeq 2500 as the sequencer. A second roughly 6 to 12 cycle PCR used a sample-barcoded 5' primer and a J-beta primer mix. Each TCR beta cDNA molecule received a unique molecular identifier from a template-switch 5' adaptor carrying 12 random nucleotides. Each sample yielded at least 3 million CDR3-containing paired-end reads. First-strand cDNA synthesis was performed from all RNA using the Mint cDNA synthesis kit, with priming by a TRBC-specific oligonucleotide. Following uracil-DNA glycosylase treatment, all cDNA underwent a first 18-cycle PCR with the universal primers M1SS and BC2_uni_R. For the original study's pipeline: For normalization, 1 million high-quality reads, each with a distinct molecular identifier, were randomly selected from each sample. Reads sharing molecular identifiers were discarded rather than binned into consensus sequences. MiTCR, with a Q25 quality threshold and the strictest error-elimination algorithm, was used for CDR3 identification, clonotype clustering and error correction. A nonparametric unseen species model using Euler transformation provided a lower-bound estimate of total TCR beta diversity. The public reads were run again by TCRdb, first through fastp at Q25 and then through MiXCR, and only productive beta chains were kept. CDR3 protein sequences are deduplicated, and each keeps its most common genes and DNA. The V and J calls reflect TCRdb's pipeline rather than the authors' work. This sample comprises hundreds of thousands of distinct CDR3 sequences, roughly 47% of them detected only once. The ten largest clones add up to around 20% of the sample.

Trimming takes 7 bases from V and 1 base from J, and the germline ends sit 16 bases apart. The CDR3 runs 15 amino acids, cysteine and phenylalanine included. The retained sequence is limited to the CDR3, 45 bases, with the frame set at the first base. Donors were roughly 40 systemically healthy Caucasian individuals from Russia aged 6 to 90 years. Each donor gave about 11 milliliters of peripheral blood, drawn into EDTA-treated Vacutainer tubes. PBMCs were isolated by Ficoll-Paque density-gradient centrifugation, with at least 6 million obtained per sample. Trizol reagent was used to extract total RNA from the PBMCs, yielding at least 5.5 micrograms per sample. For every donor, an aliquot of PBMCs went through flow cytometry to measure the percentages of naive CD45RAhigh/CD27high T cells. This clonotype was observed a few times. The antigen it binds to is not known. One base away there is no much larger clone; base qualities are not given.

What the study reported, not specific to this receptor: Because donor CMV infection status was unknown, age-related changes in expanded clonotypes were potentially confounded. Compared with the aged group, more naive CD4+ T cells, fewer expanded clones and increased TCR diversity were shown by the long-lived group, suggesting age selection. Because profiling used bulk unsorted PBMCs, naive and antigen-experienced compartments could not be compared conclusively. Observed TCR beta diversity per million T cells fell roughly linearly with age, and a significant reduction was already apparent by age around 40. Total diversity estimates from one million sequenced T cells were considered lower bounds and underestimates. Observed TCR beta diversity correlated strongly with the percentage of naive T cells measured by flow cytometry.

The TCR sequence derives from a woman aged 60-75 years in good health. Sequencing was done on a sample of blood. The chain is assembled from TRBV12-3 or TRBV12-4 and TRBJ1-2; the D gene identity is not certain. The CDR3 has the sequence CASTDALRLNYGYTF. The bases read TGTGCCAGCACCGATGCCCTTCGCCTTAACTATGGCTACACCTTC.